This entry lists 20 T cell receptor beta chains sequenced from one sample in a study of blood T cell repertoires in COVID-19 (dated by TCRdb to 2018 to 2021). Library method: the immunoSEQ multiplex PCR assay. TCRdb limited this immuneACCESS table to in-frame rearrangements with V and J called. A share of clones is missing; checked studies link under half to unresolved V genes, and the rest is unexplained. The sample table contains around 400,000 clones; only one count was recorded for more than 75% of them. Roughly 2.1% of the sample is taken by the ten largest. Sample: peripheral blood. The receptors originated from an older woman with COVID-19, enrolled during active disease.

The chain links TRBV19 to TRBJ2-7, with 11 bases matching TRBD1. This CDR3 region has 14 residues. The J segment lost 2 bases and the V segment lost 6 bases, leaving 3 bases of the junction unmatched. From germline, CDR1 is LNHDA and CDR2 SQIVND (reference sequence). In nucleotides, the CDR3 is TGTGCCAGTAGCTCGGACAGGGGGCCCTACGAGCAGTACTTC. Protein: CASSSDRGPYEQYF.

V gene TRBV11-2 combines with J gene TRBJ1-2, with D hard to call. The CDR3 has 16 residues. Trimming stripped 0 bases from V and 4 bases from J, with 15 bases between. CDR1 is SGHAT and CDR2 is FQNNGV in the germline V gene. CDR3 DNA sequence: TGTGCCAGCAGCTTAGAGTTTGGCAGGTCGGTCTATGGCTACACCTTC. Amino acid sequence: CASSLEFGRSVYGYTF. The full variable domain, completed using reference TRBV11-2 and TRBJ1-2, is EAGVAQSPRYKIIEKRQSVAFWCNPISGHATLYWYQQILGQGPKLLIQFQNNGVVDDSQLPKDRFSAERLKGVDSTLKIQPAKLEDSAVYLCASSLEFGRSVYGYTFGSGTRLTVV.

The genes are TRBV19 and TRBJ1-2, with TRBD1 matching over 7 bases. In germline, CDR1 is LNHDA, CDR2 SQIVND (reference sequence). This CDR3 has 15 residues. J was trimmed by 3 bases and V by 6 bases; bases with no gene match: 10. CDR3 region: CASRTLTGADYGYTF. Written as DNA, the CDR3 is TGTGCCAGTAGGACTCTTACAGGGGCCGACTATGGCTACACCTTC.

This chain links TRBV5-4 with TRBJ2-6, with TRBD1 matching 8 bases. After removal of 4 bases from V and 2 bases from J, the junction contained 2 bases not matched to a gene. Germline CDR1 is SGHNT and CDR2 is YYREEE (reference sequence). The CDR3 loop spans 15 amino acids. For the CDR3, the DNA is TGTGCCAGCAGCCTGACAGGGGCTGGGGCCAACGTCCTGACTTTC. Translated, it gives CASSLTGAGANVLTF. The variable domain in full, completed from reference TRBV5-4 and TRBJ2-6, reads ETGVTQSPTHLIKTRGQQVTLRCSSQSGHNTVSWYQQALGQGPQFIFQYYREEENGRGNFPPRFSGLQFPNYSSELNVNALELDDSALYLCASSLTGAGANVLTFGAGSRLTVL.

The chain is built from TRBV5-1 and TRBJ2-5; 9 bases agree with TRBD2. V trimming: 0 bases; J trimming: 2 bases; junction bases outside the gene matches: 11. Germline lookup yields CDR1 SGHRS and CDR2 YFSETQ. This CDR3 region has 18 residues. Here the CDR3 reads CASSLASAGGLEQETQYF. The CDR3, as DNA: TGCGCCAGCAGCTTGGCCTCGGCGGGGGGGCTTGAGCAAGAGACCCAGTACTTC.

This clone was detected only once. The rearrangement joins TRBV5-6 to TRBJ1-6; D might be TRBD1 (5 bases). Germline V CDR1 and CDR2: SGHDT, YYEEEE. The CDR3 sequence is 15 residues long. The ends were cut back, 3 bases at V and 9 bases at J, with 16 bases in the middle. The CDR3 loop is CASSSRRVGGSPLHF. The CDR3 coding sequence is TGTGCCAGCAGCTCTCGGAGGGTCGGGGGTTCACCCCTCCACTTT.

This clone appeared a single time. This chain uses TRBV30 with TRBJ1-1; D unresolved. The CDR3 sequence is 12 residues long. Trimming took off 5 bases at V and 2 bases at J, with 9 bases between the two ends. Germline CDR1 GTSNPN, CDR2 SVGIG (reference sequence). The CDR3 nucleotides read TGTGCCTGGGGCAGGAAAAACACTGAAGCTTTCTTT. Translation gives CAWGRKNTEAFF. Full variable domain (remainder filled in from reference TRBV30 and TRBJ1-1): SQTIHQWPATLVQPVGSPLSLECTVEGTSNPNLYWYRQAAGRGLQLLFYSVGIGQISSEVPQNLSASRPQDRQFILSSKKLLLSDSGFYLCAWGRKNTEAFFGQGTRLTVV.

CDR3 DNA sequence: TGCGCCAGCAGCTTCGGGCAGGGAAGCAATCAGCCCCAGCATTTT. Amino acids: CASSFGQGSNQPQHF. This rearrangement joins TRBV5-1 to TRBJ1-5, with TRBD1 as a possible D gene (5 bases). Germline V gene sequence: CDR1 SGHRS, CDR2 YFSETQ. Trimming removed 2 bases from V and 1 base from J, with 10 bases in between. The length of the CDR3 is 15 residues.

The J gene is TRBJ1-5, the V gene TRBV15; perhaps TRBD1 as D (5 bases). With 0 bases removed from V and 7 bases from J, the gap between germline ends came to 13 bases. The CDR3 covers 15 residues. Germline CDR1 and CDR2: LNHNV and YYDKDF (reference sequence). In nucleotides, the CDR3 is TGTGCCACCAGCAGAGATCGACAGTTAGAGCAGCCCCAGCATTTT. Amino acids: CATSRDRQLEQPQHF.

The CDR3 region is CASSLDSRNQPQHF. The CDR3 DNA follows: TGTGCCAGCAGCTTAGACAGCCGCAATCAGCCCCAGCATTTT. The V call is TRBV7-2, the J call TRBJ1-5; D is unresolved. Trimming cost V 1 base and J 2 bases, with 6 bases left between them. Germline V gene sequence: CDR1 SGHTA, CDR2 FQGNSA. The CDR3 length is 14 residues. Filled out from reference TRBV7-2 and TRBJ1-5, the complete variable domain reads GAGVSQSPSNKVTEKGKDVELRCDPISGHTALYWYRQSLGQGLEFLIYFQGNSAPDKSGLPSDRFSAERTGGSVSTLTIQRTQQEDSAVYLCASSLDSRNQPQHFGDGTRLSIL.

This clone was seen a few times. The V and J genes are TRBV28 and TRBJ1-4; maybe TRBD1 (6 bases). Germline V lookup: CDR1 MDHEN, CDR2 SYDVKM. The V and J ends lost 0 bases and 6 bases respectively, with 11 bases between them. The CDR3 spans 15 residues. The DNA for the CDR3 is TGTGCCAGCAGTTTATGGAGGGCAGGGGATGAAAAACTGTTTTTT. Translating gives CASSLWRAGDEKLFF.

This clone was seen just once. This sequence joins TRBV5-5 and TRBJ2-3; D unresolved. The germline V gene encodes CDR1 SGHKS and CDR2 YYEKEE (reference sequence). V lost 4 bases to trimming and J lost 3 bases, with 9 bases between them. The CDR3 runs 13 residues. CDR3 DNA sequence: TGTGCCAGCAGCCCGGCCGGGACAGATACGCAGTATTTT. Its protein product is CASSPAGTDTQYF.

Only a few counts were recorded for this clone. The CDR3 spells CASSPGLAGLRYNEQFF. DNA of the CDR3: TGTGCCAGCAGCCCGGGACTAGCGGGACTCCGTTACAATGAGCAGTTCTTC. The rearrangement uses TRBV4-2 and TRBJ2-1; 13 positions agree with TRBD2. The CDR3 extends over 17 amino acids. CDR1 and CDR2 (germline): LGHNA, YNFKEQ. V trimming: 4 bases; J trimming: 4 bases; junction bases outside the gene matches: 7.

The chain couples TRBV15 to TRBJ2-4; no reliable D call. The V gene lost 0 bases and the J gene lost 0 bases, with 3 bases spanning the gap. The CDR3 is made up of 14 amino acids. Germline CDR1 reads LNHNV; CDR2 reads YYDKDF (reference sequence). CDR3 bases: TGTGCCACCAGCAGAGATCTAGCCAAAAACATTCAGTACTTC. The encoded protein is CATSRDLAKNIQYF.

The rearrangement joins TRBV9 to TRBJ1-1; 9 positions match TRBD1. The V gene end was trimmed by 6 bases and the J gene end by 6 bases; junction bases not matched to a gene: 9. This CDR3 region has 14 residues. CDR1 is SGDLS and CDR2 is YYNGEE in the germline V gene. CDR3 coding DNA: TGTGCCAGCACCGCGACAGGGGGAACTCCTGAAGCTTTCTTT. It yields the protein CASTATGGTPEAFF.

The V and J genes are TRBV28 and TRBJ2-5; D remains unclear. V was shortened by 2 bases and J by 5 bases, with 6 bases between the two germline ends. The germline gives CDR1 MDHEN, CDR2 SYDVKM. This CDR3 is built from 12 residues. CDR3 residues: CASSLEWETQYF. The CDR3 bases are TGTGCCAGCAGTTTAGAGTGGGAGACCCAGTACTTC.

This clone was detected a few times. This chain joins TRBV6-5 and TRBJ1-2; 8 bases are a match to TRBD1. With V trimmed by 4 bases and J by 4 bases, 8 bases remained unmatched. Germline V lookup: CDR1 MNHEY, CDR2 SVGAGI. CDR3 length: 15 amino acids. The CDR3 DNA reads TGTGCCAGCAGTTCACATCAGGGGGCAATCTATGGCTACACCTTC. Translated, it gives CASSSHQGAIYGYTF.

V is TRBV25-1 and J is TRBJ2-3, with TRBD2 matching over 13 bases. This CDR3 has 16 residues. The germline CDR1 and CDR2 sequences are MGHDK and SYGVNS. Trimming took 4 bases from V and 2 from J; bases not matched to a gene: 3. Here the CDR3 reads CASSGGLAGVTDTQYF. The CDR3, as DNA: TGTGCCAGCAGTGGAGGACTAGCGGGGGTCACAGATACGCAGTATTTT.

This rearrangement joins TRBV5-1 to TRBJ1-4; no reliable D call. The germline V gene has CDR1 SGHRS and CDR2 YFSETQ. This CDR3 is 14 amino acids long. The V end lost 0 bases, the J end lost 4 bases, and 7 bases lay between the germline ends. Here the CDR3 reads CASSLGEINEKLFF. CDR3 sequence (DNA): TGCGCCAGCAGCTTGGGGGAGATTAATGAAAAACTGTTTTTT.

This clone was seen once. The chain employs TRBV3-1 (or the pseudogene TRBV3-2) and TRBJ1-2; the D gene is possibly TRBD1 (6 bases). CDR1 and CDR2 from the germline V gene are LGHDT and YNNKEL (reference sequence). The CDR3 length is 13 residues. The V end was cut by 3 bases, the J end by 9 bases, with 14 bases between. The CDR3 coding sequence is TGTGCCAGCAGCCAGGGAGACACAGGGCGCTACACCTTC. Its translation: CASSQGDTGRYTF.